Listed below are T cell receptor beta chains from one sample, sequenced in a study of shared clonotypes between healthy human individuals. TCRdb's copy holds only in-frame clones and misses some; the assay was immunoSEQ multiplex PCR. The sample includes 1.4 million to 1.5 million clones, over 95% of them seen just once. Material for sequencing was naive CD4+ T cells sorted from blood. The source of these receptors is a man aged 25 to 40 in good health. Each CDR3 is given with its conserved first and last residue. Fields, in order: J gene, clone size, D gene, V gene, CDR3 protein, CDR3 DNA. A D gene is named only where the DNA matches it firmly. Clone size is shown for a subset of rows, as once, few, many or a class of expanded clone.

TRBJ2-2	NA	NA	TRBV10-1	CASSGFPTGELFF	TGCGCCAGCAGTGGGTTCCCCACCGGGGAGCTGTTTTTT
TRBJ1-5	NA	NA	TRBV7-2	CASSLDSSNQPQHF	TGTGCCAGCAGCTTGGACAGTAGCAATCAGCCCCAGCATTTT
TRBJ1-5	NA	TRBD1	TRBV19	CASSISRDSYNQPQHF	TGTGCCAGTAGTATCAGCCGGGACAGCTATAATCAGCCCCAGCATTTT
TRBJ2-3	once	NA	TRBV2	CASSPQGRRDTQYF	TGTGCCAGCAGTCCCCAGGGGCGCAGGGATACGCAGTATTTT
TRBJ2-1	NA	NA	TRBV15	CATRPPGEGVEQFF	TGTGCCACCAGGCCCCCGGGGGAGGGGGTTGAGCAGTTCTTC
TRBJ2-7	NA	TRBD1	TRBV7-8	CASSPRQGASYEQYF	TGTGCCAGCAGCCCCCGACAGGGGGCCAGCTACGAGCAGTACTTC
TRBJ2-1	NA	TRBD1	TRBV28	CASRTGAYNEQFF	TGTGCCAGCAGGACAGGGGCCTACAATGAGCAGTTCTTC
TRBJ1-5	NA	NA	TRBV6-1	CASSLTETYPQHF	TGTGCCAGCAGTCTAACGGAAACATACCCCCAGCATTTT
TRBJ1-1	NA	TRBD1	TRBV13	CASSLGMTGRTEAFF	TGTGCCAGCAGCCTAGGTATGACAGGGAGGACTGAAGCTTTCTTT
TRBJ2-3	NA	NA	TRBV14	CASSQDRAGLRADTQYF	TGTGCCAGCAGCCAAGATCGGGCGGGCCTGAGGGCAGATACGCAGTATTTT
TRBJ1-2	NA	NA	TRBV5-1	CASSLALGGGGYTF	TGCGCCAGCAGCTTGGCCCTAGGGGGTGGCGGCTACACCTTC
TRBJ2-7	NA	TRBD2	TRBV2	CASSEAGGSEQYF	TGTGCCAGCAGTGAGGCGGGGGGCAGCGAGCAGTACTTC
TRBJ2-1	NA	NA	TRBV27	CASRPNSRVYNEQFF	TGTGCCAGCAGACCGAACTCCAGGGTGTACAATGAGCAGTTCTTC
TRBJ1-5	NA	NA	TRBV28	CASNSFWEGYQPQHF	TGTGCCAGCAACAGTTTCTGGGAGGGATATCAGCCCCAGCATTTT
TRBJ2-3	NA	NA	TRBV5-6	CASSSGLFSTDTQYF	TGTGCCAGCAGCTCCGGACTATTTAGCACAGATACGCAGTATTTT
TRBJ2-5	NA	NA	TRBV5-5	CASSLPGLETQYF	TGTGCCAGCAGCTTGCCAGGGTTAGAGACCCAGTACTTC
TRBJ1-2	NA	NA	TRBV28	CASSFPGVEVGYTF	TGTGCCAGCAGTTTCCCAGGTGTGGAGGTTGGCTACACCTTC
TRBJ2-7	NA	TRBD1	TRBV29-1	CSAAPGQVGKSEQYF	TGCAGCGCAGCCCCGGGACAGGTGGGAAAATCCGAGCAGTACTTC
TRBJ2-3	once	NA	TRBV6-1	CASSEGTRVGGTDTQYF	TGTGCCAGCAGTGAAGGGACAAGGGTGGGTGGCACAGATACGCAGTATTTT
TRBJ2-1	NA	TRBD2	TRBV14	CASSLLLTSGSHNEQFF	TGTGCCAGCAGCCTATTACTGACTAGCGGGAGTCACAATGAGCAGTTCTTC
TRBJ1-1	few	TRBD1	TRBV28	CASSRDRVVTEAFF	TGTGCCAGCAGTCGGGACAGGGTGGTCACTGAAGCTTTCTTT
TRBJ2-3	NA	NA	TRBV12-5	CASWSGLGDTQYF	TGTGCTAGTTGGTCGGGGTTGGGAGATACGCAGTATTTT
TRBJ2-1	NA	TRBD2	TRBV14	CASSPFPGLADYYNEQFF	TGTGCCAGCAGCCCGTTTCCAGGACTAGCGGACTACTACAATGAGCAGTTCTTC
TRBJ1-1	NA	NA	TRBV9	CASSKQSFGNTEAFF	TGTGCCAGCAGCAAACAGAGCTTCGGGAACACTGAAGCTTTCTTT
TRBJ2-5	NA	NA	TRBV5-1	CASSSWASGETQYF	TGCGCCAGCAGCTCGTGGGCCTCTGGGGAGACCCAGTACTTC
TRBJ2-7	NA	NA	TRBV7-9	CASSSFYEQYF	TGTGCCAGCAGCTCCTTCTACGAGCAGTACTTC
TRBJ2-7	NA	TRBD2	TRBV6-1	CASSGTRGYEQYF	TGTGCCAGCTCCGGGACTAGGGGCTACGAGCAGTACTTC
TRBJ2-7	NA	TRBD1	TRBV7-3	CASSLMVPGTGDYEQYF	TGTGCCAGCAGCTTAATGGTCCCGGGGACAGGGGACTACGAGCAGTACTTC
TRBJ2-5	NA	TRBD2	TRBV5-1	CASSRLASGQETQYF	TGCGCCAGCAGCCGTTTAGCTAGCGGCCAAGAGACCCAGTACTTC
TRBJ2-5	NA	NA	TRBV20-1	CSAEGRETQYF	TGCAGTGCAGAAGGGAGGGAGACCCAGTACTTC
TRBJ1-5	NA	TRBD1	TRBV2	CASSGQGNQPQHF	TGTGCCAGCAGTGGACAGGGAAATCAGCCCCAGCATTTT
TRBJ2-1	once	TRBD2	TRBV4-1	CASSQDRVAGYNEQFF	TGCGCCAGCAGCCAAGATAGAGTAGCGGGTTACAATGAGCAGTTCTTC
TRBJ2-7	NA	TRBD2	TRBV27	CASSLLAAYEQYF	TGTGCCAGCAGTCTACTAGCGGCCTACGAGCAGTACTTC
TRBJ1-5	NA	NA	TRBV29-1	CSVGQGHSNQPQHF	TGCAGCGTTGGCCAGGGGCATAGCAATCAGCCCCAGCATTTT
TRBJ2-5	NA	NA	TRBV18	CASSPLSAQETQYF	TGTGCCAGCTCACCACTTTCGGCCCAAGAGACCCAGTACTTC
TRBJ2-3	NA	NA	TRBV7-2	CASSLTQGTDTQYF	TGTGCCAGCAGCTTAACTCAGGGGACGGATACGCAGTATTTT
TRBJ2-4	NA	NA	TRBV6-6	CASSLGTTNIQYF	TGTGCCAGCAGTTTGGGGACAACAAACATTCAGTACTTC
TRBJ1-4	NA	NA	TRBV5-1	CASSLDWATEKLFF	TGCGCCAGCAGCTTGGACTGGGCAACTGAAAAACTGTTTTTT
TRBJ2-7	NA	TRBD1	TRBV11-2	CASSLGTGGYEQYF	TGTGCCAGCAGCTTAGGGACAGGGGGTTACGAGCAGTACTTC
TRBJ2-7	once	TRBD1	TRBV5-1	CASSETGTGEQYF	TGCGCCAGCAGCGAGACAGGGACAGGCGAGCAGTACTTC
TRBJ2-3	NA	TRBD2	TRBV19	CASSKWAGAADTQYF	TGTGCCAGTAGTAAGTGGGCGGGAGCGGCAGATACGCAGTATTTT
TRBJ2-1	NA	TRBD2	TRBV28	CASSSLSGSNNEQFF	TGTGCCAGCAGTTCTTTGAGCGGGAGCAACAATGAGCAGTTCTTC
TRBJ1-2	NA	NA	TRBV9	CASSVDYRLGYGYTF	TGTGCCAGCAGCGTAGATTACCGTTTGGGGTATGGCTACACCTTC
TRBJ1-1	NA	NA	TRBV28	CASSSKLGPFYTEAFF	TGTGCCAGCAGTTCCAAGTTAGGACCATTCTACACTGAAGCTTTCTTT
TRBJ2-2	few	NA	TRBV28	CATGGPNTGELFF	TGTGCCACCGGGGGACCAAACACCGGGGAGCTGTTTTTT
TRBJ2-7	NA	TRBD1	TRBV7-6	CASSLASRTGYGYEQYF	TGTGCCAGCAGCTTAGCGAGTCGGACAGGGTACGGGTACGAGCAGTACTTC
TRBJ1-1	NA	NA	TRBV18	CASSFRDTQNTEAFF	TGTGCCAGCTCATTCCGGGACACCCAGAACACTGAAGCTTTCTTT
TRBJ2-7	NA	TRBD2	TRBV19	CASSKILAGRLSYEQYF	TGTGCCAGTAGTAAGATCCTAGCGGGGAGGTTGTCGTACGAGCAGTACTTC
TRBJ2-4	NA	NA	TRBV5-8	CASSSALVNIQYF	TGTGCCAGCAGCTCAGCCTTGGTGAACATTCAGTACTTC
TRBJ2-3	NA	NA	TRBV18	CASSREDTQYF	TGTGCCAGCTCCAGAGAAGATACGCAGTATTTT
TRBJ2-5	NA	TRBD2	TRBV9	CASSVGGSTETQYF	TGTGCCAGCAGCGTAGGCGGGAGTACAGAGACCCAGTACTTC
TRBJ2-7	NA	NA	TRBV28	CASRGLYHNYEQYF	TGTGCCAGCAGGGGACTCTACCATAACTACGAGCAGTACTTC
TRBJ1-2	NA	NA	TRBV28	CASSLVGVGYTF	TGTGCCAGCAGTTTGGTAGGAGTCGGCTACACCTTC
TRBJ2-7	NA	NA	TRBV27	CASRSSYEQYF	TGTGCCAGCCGGAGCTCCTACGAGCAGTACTTC
TRBJ2-5	NA	NA	TRBV7-9	CASSLDRFGDWQETQYF	TGTGCCAGCAGCTTAGACAGGTTCGGGGATTGGCAAGAGACCCAGTACTTC
TRBJ2-4	NA	NA	TRBV5-6	CASSLKAVSKNIQYF	TGTGCCAGCAGCTTGAAGGCCGTCTCCAAAAACATTCAGTACTTC
TRBJ2-7	few	TRBD2	TRBV5-1	CASSLREGGDEQYF	TGCGCCAGCAGCTTGCGGGAGGGGGGTGACGAGCAGTACTTC